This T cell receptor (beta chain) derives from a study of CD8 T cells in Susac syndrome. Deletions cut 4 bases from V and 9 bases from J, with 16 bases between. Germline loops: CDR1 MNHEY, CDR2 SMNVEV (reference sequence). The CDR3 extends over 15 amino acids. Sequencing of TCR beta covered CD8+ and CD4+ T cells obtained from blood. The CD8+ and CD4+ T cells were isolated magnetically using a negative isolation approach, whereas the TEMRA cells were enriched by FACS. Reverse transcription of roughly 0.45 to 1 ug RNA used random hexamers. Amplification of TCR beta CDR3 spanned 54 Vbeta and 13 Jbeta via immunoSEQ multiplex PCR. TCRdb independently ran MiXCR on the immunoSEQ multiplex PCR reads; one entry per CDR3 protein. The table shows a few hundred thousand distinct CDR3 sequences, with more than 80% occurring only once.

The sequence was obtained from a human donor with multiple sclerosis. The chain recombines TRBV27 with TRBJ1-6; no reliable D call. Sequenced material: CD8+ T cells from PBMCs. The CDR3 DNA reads TGTGCCAGCAGTTCTCCCGGGAGTTGGGGTTCACCCCTCCACTTT. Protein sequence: CASSSPGSWGSPLHF.